A few counts support the clone carrying this T cell receptor beta chain. The antigen is unknown. Germline assignment: CDR1 SNHLY and CDR2 FYNNEI. V lost 6 bases and J 10 bases, leaving 12 bases between the germline ends. There are 11 residues in the CDR3. Those patients picked for sequencing had displayed CD8+CD57+ cell expansion on flow cytometry. Every patient had severe acquired aplastic anemia. This entry belongs to a study of CD8+CD57+ T cells in acquired aplastic anemia. Genomic DNA was employed as the template in profiling TCR beta VDJ and CDR3. TCRdb itself ran the reads through MiXCR, one entry per CDR3 protein. The table includes some 170,000 distinct CDR3 sequences, around 48% detected once. Findings and caveats of the study: Controls and patients did not differ significantly in CD8+ Simpson's diversity.

This receptor was obtained from a human donor with aplastic anemia. Sequenced input: sorted CD4+, CD8+, or CD8+CD57+ T cells (not recorded which) from PBMCs. This chain links TRBV2 with TRBJ1-2; D gene ambiguous. The CDR3 region is CASRLGPPYTF. The CDR3 DNA reads as TGTGCCAGCAGGTTAGGACCCCCCTACACCTTC.